This TCR beta chain is from a study of regulatory T cells in long-lasting Graves disease. Across the whole study: New Graves' disease cases had less than 3 months of antithyroid drugs.

This clonotype has only a few counts. Time point meaning: newly diagnosed GD, antithyroid drugs for less than 3 months. Extracted RNA from PBMCs served as the source of the TCR library. Graves' disease diagnosis relied on American Thyroid Association guidelines. CDR3 regions were amplified by Arm-PCR using iRepertoire HTBI primers to build TCR beta libraries. Via MiXCR, TCRdb re-called the multiplex PCR reads, giving one row per CDR3 protein. The sample lists about 500,000 distinct CDR3 sequences, 12% seen once, with about 8.3% in the top ten. V dropped 0 bases and J dropped 5 bases, with 5 bases sitting between them. Germline values: CDR1 MNHEY, CDR2 SVGAGI. There are 12 residues in the CDR3. In addition, the sample was reused for a study of T cells in Graves' hyperthyroidism and ophthalmopathy.

Source: peripheral blood mononuclear cells (PBMCs), taken at new diagnosis, from a patient treated with antithyroid drugs. The rearrangement joins TRBV6-5 to TRBJ2-7; no clear D. The receptor was isolated from a woman aged 30 to 39 with Graves disease. The CDR3 nucleotides are TGTGCCAGCAGTTACTCTAGTAACGAGCAGTACTTC. Its translation: CASSYSSNEQYF.